This is a list of T cell receptor beta chains from one sample in a study of identical twins. TCRdb fed the 5' RACE reads into MiXCR, producing one record per CDR3 protein. The sample lists 400,000 to 650,000 distinct CDR3 sequences; 20% to 25% were seen once. The sample was also linked to a second study, of T cells expressing NK-cell markers.

Sequenced input: CD4+ T cells sorted from blood. These receptors all stem from a woman younger than 35 in good health. The conserved cysteine and the conserved F or W are not part of the CDR3 here. Only part of the rows carry a size: once, few, many, or a class if the clone is expanded.

V gene: TRBV5-1; clone size: few; CDR3 protein: ASSLGDPNQPQH
V gene: TRBV20-1; clone size: -; CDR3 protein: SAPPPVGGFYEQY
V gene: TRBV11-1; clone size: -; CDR3 protein: ASSPRRKADFSGDTQY
V gene: TRBV10-3; clone size: -; CDR3 protein: AISESGGVGSEAF
V gene: TRBV20-1; clone size: -; CDR3 protein: SARVALGGGSYNEQF
V gene: TRBV5-1; clone size: -; CDR3 protein: ASSSYRNEQF
V gene: TRBV7-8; clone size: -; CDR3 protein: ASSLGQSGANVLT
V gene: TRBV20-1; clone size: -; CDR3 protein: SARDMLAGTGFNEQF
V gene: TRBV15; clone size: -; CDR3 protein: ATSRDMGYETQY
V gene: TRBV25-1; clone size: few; CDR3 protein: ASSESGRSYGYT
V gene: TRBV6-5; clone size: -; CDR3 protein: ASSYVFLGKTEAF
V gene: TRBV15; clone size: -; CDR3 protein: ATSRLGAFSYEQY
V gene: TRBV18; clone size: -; CDR3 protein: ASSPGPREGYDTQY
V gene: TRBV2; clone size: -; CDR3 protein: ASRLTSGGEQF
V gene: TRBV6-1; clone size: -; CDR3 protein: ASRGRTSGANVLT
V gene: TRBV20-1; clone size: -; CDR3 protein: SARGRRLAAKNIQY
V gene: TRBV2; clone size: few; CDR3 protein: ASSEEAGREQF
V gene: TRBV9; clone size: -; CDR3 protein: ASSALAGVQDTQY
V gene: TRBV12-3/TRBV12-4; clone size: -; CDR3 protein: ASSAFSGRAEETQY
V gene: TRBV7-2; clone size: -; CDR3 protein: ASSHPGGPYEQY
V gene: TRBV3-1; clone size: -; CDR3 protein: ASSHTLQGFGTQY
V gene: TRBV12-3/TRBV12-4; clone size: few; CDR3 protein: ASSRTGDLREQF
V gene: TRBV6-1; clone size: -; CDR3 protein: ASMGLGTDTQY